This TCR beta chain appears in the sequencing data of a study of blood T cell repertoires in COVID-19. At the level of the study: Acute and convalescent COVID-19 specimens originated in the United States, Italy and Spain. PBMCs, B-cell-depleted T cells, or T cells were the source of the cDNA or gDNA that made up the material.

Trimming shortened V by 5 bases and J by 5 bases, and 18 bases separated the two germline ends. The germline CDR1 and CDR2 sequences are SGHTA and FQGTGA. The CDR3 runs 15 residues. Authors' processing steps: Estimation of nucleated cell counts was performed using reference gene primer amplification. Generated by immunoSEQ multiplex PCR, the TCRdb table keeps only in-frame clones and is missing some. Clone size and V and J calls were adopted from that table, with D and trimming inferred from the DNA. The data show approximately 150,000 clones, about 88% seen once. Sequencing used peripheral blood. The receptor's source is a man aged 50 or older who had recovered from COVID-19. This chain links TRBV7-3 with TRBJ2-5, with a weak D call TRBD1 (6 bases). CDR3 residues: CASSPYSGVMETQYF. The DNA for the CDR3 is TGTGCCAGCAGCCCGTACTCAGGGGTGATGGAGACCCAGTACTTC.